The T cell receptor beta chain described here comes from a study of blood T cell repertoires in COVID-19. Study-wide background: PBMCs, B-cell-depleted T cells, or T cells were the source of the cDNA or gDNA that made up the material.

Germline lookup yields CDR1 SEHNR and CDR2 FQNEAQ (reference sequence). V lost 4 bases and J lost 0, with 10 bases in between. The length of the CDR3 is 15 residues. Authors' analysis steps: Reference gene primers were amplified, and this amplification served to estimate nucleated cell counts. The protocol was immunoSEQ multiplex PCR, while the TCRdb copy is restricted to in-frame clones and leaves out a portion. D and trimming were read from the DNA, whereas the V and J calls and clone size are those reported in that table. The sample holds tens of thousands of clones, more than 75% seen once. This chain connects TRBV7-9 to TRBJ2-1; D might be TRBD2 (5 bases). The sample consisted of peripheral blood. The TCR originated in a man aged 40-49 years with acute or convalescent COVID-19. CDR3 nucleotides: TGTGCCAGCAGCTGGGAAGCGGACTCCTACAATGAGCAGTTCTTC. Its translation is CASSWEADSYNEQFF. The full variable domain, rest sourced from reference TRBV7-9 and TRBJ2-1, is DTGVSQNPRHKITKRGQNVTFRCDPISEHNRLYWYRQTLGQGPEFLTYFQNEAQLEKSRLLSDRFSAERPKGSFSTLEIQRTEQGDSAMYLCASSWEADSYNEQFFGPGTRLTVL.